These 5 T cell receptor beta chains were sequenced from one sample in a study of identical twins. MiXCR, applied by TCRdb to the 5' RACE reads, yields one record per CDR3 protein. Among 650,000 to 800,000 distinct CDR3 sequences, 8% to 9% were seen once, and the ten largest hold 0.98%. The data also belong to a second study, concerning yellow fever vaccine responses in identical twins.

The sample comprised PBMCs. The receptors derive from a woman younger than 30 in good health.

The chain couples TRBV20-1 to TRBJ2-7, with D possibly being TRBD1 (6 bases). The V and J ends lost 5 bases and 2 bases respectively, with 7 bases between them. The CDR3 is made up of 11 amino acids. Germline lookup yields CDR1 DFQATT and CDR2 SNEGSKA (reference sequence). The CDR3 protein is CSADRTYEQYF. DNA of the CDR3: TGCAGTGCTGACAGGACCTACGAGCAGTACTTC.

The chain couples TRBV27 to TRBJ1-2; D remains unclear. This CDR3 contains 13 residues. Between the trimmed V and J ends, which lost 0 bases and 7 bases, there was a span of 9 bases. Looked up from germline, CDR1 is MNHEY and CDR2 is SMNVEV (reference sequence). The CDR3 loop reads CASSLSFQSGYTF. The CDR3 nucleotides are TGTGCCAGCAGTTTATCGTTTCAGAGTGGCTACACCTTC.

In this sample, this clonotype turned up a few times. The chain employs TRBV7-2 and TRBJ2-2, with TRBD2 matching over 9 bases. The length of the CDR3 is 17 residues. V was pared by 3 bases and J by 7 bases, with 12 bases of the junction left unmatched. Germline V CDR1 and CDR2: SGHTA, FQGNSA. CDR3 nucleotides: TGTGCCAGCAGCTTTAAAGTTGCGGGAGGGCGGAGCGGGGAGCTGTTTTTT. This translates into CASSFKVAGGRSGELFF.

The genes are TRBV6-2 or TRBV6-3 and TRBJ1-5, with D hard to call. Trimming took off 5 bases at V and 1 base at J, with 15 bases between the two ends. The germline V gene has CDR1 MNHEY and CDR2 SVGEGT. This CDR3 has 16 amino acids. The CDR3 region is CASSRPRWASNQPQHF. The CDR3 nucleotides read TGTGCCAGCAGTAGACCCCGGTGGGCGAGCAATCAGCCCCAGCATTTT.

This clonotype was seen ten or more times. The chain recombines TRBV21-1 with TRBJ2-1; no check of the table's D call, TRBD2, against the DNA was made. TRBV21-1 is a documented pseudogene. The CDR3 covers 16 residues. DNA for the CDR3: TGTGCCAGCAGCAAAGTTGAGCGGGGGGACTACAATGAGCAGTTCTTC. Translating gives CASSKVERGDYNEQFF.